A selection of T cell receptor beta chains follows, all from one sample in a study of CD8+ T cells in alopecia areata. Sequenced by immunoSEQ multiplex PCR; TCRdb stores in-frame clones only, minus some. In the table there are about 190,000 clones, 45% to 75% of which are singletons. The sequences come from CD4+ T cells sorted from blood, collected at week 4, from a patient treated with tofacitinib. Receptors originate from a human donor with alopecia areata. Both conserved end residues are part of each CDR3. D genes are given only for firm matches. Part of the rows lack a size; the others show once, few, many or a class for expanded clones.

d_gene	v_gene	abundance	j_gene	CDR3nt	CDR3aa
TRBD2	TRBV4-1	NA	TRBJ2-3	TGCGCCAGCAGCCAAGTCGCGGGAGGTGATACGCAGTATTTT	CASSQVAGGDTQYF
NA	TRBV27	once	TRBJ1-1	TGTGCCAGCAGTTTTAACAACTTGAACACTGAAGCTTTCTTT	CASSFNNLNTEAFF
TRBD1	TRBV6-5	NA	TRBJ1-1	TGTGCCAGCAGCAGGGGGGGCGCGAACACTGAAGCTTTCTTT	CASSRGGANTEAFF
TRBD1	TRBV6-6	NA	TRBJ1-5	TGTGCCAGCAGTTCACCGACAGGGCAGGGCAATCAGCCCCAGCATTTT	CASSSPTGQGNQPQHF
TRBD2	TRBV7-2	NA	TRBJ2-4	TGTGCCAGCAGCTCAAGTGGGCTAGCGGGGGGTATTCAGTACTTC	CASSSSGLAGGIQYF
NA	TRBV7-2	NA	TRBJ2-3	TGTGCCAGCAGCACCCGAGTAAGCACAGATACGCAGTATTTT	CASSTRVSTDTQYF
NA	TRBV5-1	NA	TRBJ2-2	TGCGCCACCCAGGGTCCCCGGGACACCGGGGAGCTGTTTTTT	CATQGPRDTGELFF
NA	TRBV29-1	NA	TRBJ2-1	TGCAGCGTTGCTGGACCGCCACGGTCGGGGCAGTTCTTC	CSVAGPPRSGQFF
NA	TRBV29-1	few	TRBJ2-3	TGCAGCGTAGGACCTGGGGATACGCAGTATTTT	CSVGPGDTQYF
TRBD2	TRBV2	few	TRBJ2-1	TGTGCCAGCAGTGAATGGACTAGCGTAAACAATGAGCAGTTCTTC	CASSEWTSVNNEQFF
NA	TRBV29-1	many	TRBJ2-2	TGCAGCGGCCGCGGGCCACTGAACACCGGGGAGCTGTTTTTT	CSGRGPLNTGELFF
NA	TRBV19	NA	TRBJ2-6	TGTGCCAGTAGCTCCCACTCTGGGGCCAACGTCCTGACTTTC	CASSSHSGANVLTF
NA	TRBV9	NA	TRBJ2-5	TGTGCCAGCAGCGTGAGCCTGGGCGGTGGGGGGAGCCAGTACTTC	CASSVSLGGGGSQYF
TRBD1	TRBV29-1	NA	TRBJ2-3	TGCAGCGTTGAGGGACAGGGCACAGATACGCAGTATTTT	CSVEGQGTDTQYF
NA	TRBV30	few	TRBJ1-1	TGTGCCTGGAGTGTTGGAGGTCATAGGAACACTGAAGCTTTCTTT	CAWSVGGHRNTEAFF
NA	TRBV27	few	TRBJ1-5	TGTGCCAGCAGTTTATCGACTTTTCAGCCCCAGCATTTT	CASSLSTFQPQHF
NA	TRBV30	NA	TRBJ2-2	TGTGCCTGGAGTCTACTAGGCACCGGGGAGCTGTTTTTT	CAWSLLGTGELFF
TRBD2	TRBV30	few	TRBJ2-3	TGTGCCTGGAGTTTCCCGGGACTAGCGGGAAGCACAGATACGCAGTATTTT	CAWSFPGLAGSTDTQYF
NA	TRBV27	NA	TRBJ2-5	TGTGCCAGCAGGGGTATGGGACCGGAGACCCAGTACTTC	CASRGMGPETQYF
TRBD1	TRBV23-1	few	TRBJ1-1	TGCGCCAGCAGTCAATCGTCAACAGGGGACACTGAAGCTTTCTTT	CASSQSSTGDTEAFF
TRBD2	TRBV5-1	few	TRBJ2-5	TGCGCCAGCAGCGTAGCGGGAGAGACCCAGTACTTC	CASSVAGETQYF
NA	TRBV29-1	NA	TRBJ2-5	TGCAGCGGACGTCGGGCTGTGGTGGAGACCCAGTACTTC	CSGRRAVVETQYF
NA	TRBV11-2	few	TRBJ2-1	TGTGCCAGCAGCTTAGAGGGGGCATTTTTCGATGAGCAGTTCTTC	CASSLEGAFFDEQFF
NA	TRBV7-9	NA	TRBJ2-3	TGTGCCAGCAGCCAACGGGGGGATACGCAGTATTTT	CASSQRGDTQYF
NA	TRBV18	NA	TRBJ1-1	TGTGCCAGCTCACCACCTTTCAGGGGCACTGAAGCTTTCTTT	CASSPPFRGTEAFF
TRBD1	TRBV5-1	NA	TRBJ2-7	TGCGCCAGCAGCTTGGCAGGGGGCTCTAGACGGAACTACGAGCAGTACTTC	CASSLAGGSRRNYEQYF
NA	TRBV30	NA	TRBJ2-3	TGTGCCTGCCAACCGCCCAGGACTTTCACAGATACGCAGTATTTT	CACQPPRTFTDTQYF
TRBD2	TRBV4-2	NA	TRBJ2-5	TGTGCCAGCAGCCAAGATAGCTGGCTAGCGGGAGGGCGGGAGACCCAGTACTTC	CASSQDSWLAGGRETQYF
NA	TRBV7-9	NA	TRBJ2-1	TGTGCCAGCAGCTTTGAGGAGAATGAGCAGTTCTTC	CASSFEENEQFF
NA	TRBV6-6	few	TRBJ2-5	TGTGCCAGCAGTTACTTGCGTCAAGAGACCCAGTACTTC	CASSYLRQETQYF
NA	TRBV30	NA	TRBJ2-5	TGTGCCTGGAGCCCGGAAGAGACCCAGTACTTC	CAWSPEETQYF